The clone carrying this T cell receptor (beta chain) was detected only a few times. Its antigen is not identified. This sample is drawn from a study of identical twins. Findings and limits, study-wide: A lower insertion count was a feature of abundant cord blood beta clonotypes, with no such feature in memory repertoires.

There are 15 residues in the CDR3. Per germline, CDR1 SGHNT and CDR2 YYREEE (reference sequence). The V end lost 4 bases, the J end lost 4 bases, and 18 bases lay between the germline ends. After template switching added a universal primer site, the resulting cDNA carried unique molecular identifiers. TCRdb itself ran the 5' RACE reads through MiXCR, one entry per CDR3 protein. The data contain just over 450,000 distinct CDR3 sequences, 12% to 15% of them seen just once; the ten biggest clones take up roughly 0.56%. A further study also used this sample, focusing on yellow fever vaccine responses in identical twins.

The specimen was CD4+ T cells sorted from blood. The V call is TRBV5-4, the J call TRBJ2-7, with D unresolved. The sequence was obtained from a woman aged 18-29 years in good health. This CDR3 reads CASSPLGQLGYEQYF. The CDR3 DNA reads TGTGCCAGCAGCCCTCTCGGGCAGCTGGGATACGAGCAGTACTTC.